This TCR beta chain was documented in a study of T cell repertoires in cytomegalovirus infection. As for the study in general: CMV epitopes in the study were HLA-C-restricted (recently identified) and HLA-B-restricted (well studied). Public TCR beta signatures were indicative of both CMV infection and a matching HLA type.

CDR1 MNHEY and CDR2 SVGAGI come from the germline V gene. Between the trimmed V and J ends, which lost 0 bases and 3 bases, there was a span of 11 bases. The CDR3 contains 15 residues. General observations from the study: It was HLA-C-restricted CMV-specific TCR beta clonotypes that dominated the response ex vivo.

TCRdb itself ran the reads through MiXCR, one entry per CDR3 protein. The profile shows approximately 110,000 distinct CDR3 sequences, 32% of them singletons. Remarks on this clonotype: Its antigen is as yet unknown.

The chain recombines TRBV6-5 with TRBJ1-1; D is unclear. The material sequenced was CD8+ T cells from cultured PBMCs, taken from culture after CMV antigen stimulation. The clonotype comes from a human donor in good health (CMV status not recorded). Some clones in this sample may be carry-over from other donors' samples. The CDR3 loop is CASSYSKGTDTEAFF. Written as DNA, the CDR3 is TGTGCCAGCAGTTACTCGAAAGGTACGGACACTGAAGCTTTCTTT.